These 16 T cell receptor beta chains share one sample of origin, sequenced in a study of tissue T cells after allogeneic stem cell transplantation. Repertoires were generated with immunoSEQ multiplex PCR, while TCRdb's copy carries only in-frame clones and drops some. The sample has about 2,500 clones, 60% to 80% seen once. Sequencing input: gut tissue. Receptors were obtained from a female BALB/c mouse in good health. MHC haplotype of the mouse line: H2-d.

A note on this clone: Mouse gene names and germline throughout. The covered CDR3 bases are TGTGCAAGCAGCTTAACTGGGGATAACCAAGACACCCAGTAC. Translated: CASSLTGDNQDTQY. The full-length CDR3 reads as CASSLTGDNQDTQYF. The rearrangement links TRBV16 to TRBJ2-5, with TRBD2 identical over 7 bases. The read is 1 residue too short to cover the CDR3 end, so that end is filled in from the germline J gene. V gave up 2 bases and J gave up 0 bases; unmatched junction bases: 2. The CDR3 extends over 15 amino acids. Looked up from germline, CDR1 is SGHSA and CDR2 is FRNQAP.

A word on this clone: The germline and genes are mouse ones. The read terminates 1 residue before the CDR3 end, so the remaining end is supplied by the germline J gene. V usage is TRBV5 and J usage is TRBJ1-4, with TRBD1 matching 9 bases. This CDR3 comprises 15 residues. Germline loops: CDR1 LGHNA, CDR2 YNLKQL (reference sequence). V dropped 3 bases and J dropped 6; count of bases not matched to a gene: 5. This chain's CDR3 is CASSHRGQGHERLFF. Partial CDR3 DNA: TGTGCCAGCAGCCACCGGGGACAGGGACACGAAAGATTATTT.

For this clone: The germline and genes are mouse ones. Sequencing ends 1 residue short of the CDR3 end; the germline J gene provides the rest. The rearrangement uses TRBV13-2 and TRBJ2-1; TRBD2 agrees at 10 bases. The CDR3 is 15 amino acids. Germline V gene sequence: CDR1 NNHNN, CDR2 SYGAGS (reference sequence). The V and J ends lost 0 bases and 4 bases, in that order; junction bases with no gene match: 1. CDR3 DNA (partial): TGTGCCAGCGGTGATGCACTGGGGGGGTATGCTGAGCAGTTC. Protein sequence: CASGDALGGYAEQF. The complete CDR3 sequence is CASGDALGGYAEQFF.

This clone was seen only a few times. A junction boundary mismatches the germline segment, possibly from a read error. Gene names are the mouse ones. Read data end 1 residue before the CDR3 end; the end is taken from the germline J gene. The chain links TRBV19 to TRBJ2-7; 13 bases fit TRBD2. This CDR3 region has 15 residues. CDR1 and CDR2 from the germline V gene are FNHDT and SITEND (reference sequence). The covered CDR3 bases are TGTGCCAGCAGAATAGGACTGGGGGGGCGCTTTGAACAGTAC. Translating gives CASRIGLGGRFEQY. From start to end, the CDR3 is CASRIGLGGRFEQYF.

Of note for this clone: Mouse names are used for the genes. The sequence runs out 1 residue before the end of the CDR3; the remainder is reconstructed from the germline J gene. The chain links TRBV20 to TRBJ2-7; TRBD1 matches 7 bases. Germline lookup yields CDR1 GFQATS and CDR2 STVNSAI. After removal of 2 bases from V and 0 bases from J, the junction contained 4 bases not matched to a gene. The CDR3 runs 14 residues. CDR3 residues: CGARFRDSSYEQYF. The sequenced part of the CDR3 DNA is TGTGGTGCTAGGTTCCGGGACAGCTCCTATGAACAGTAC.

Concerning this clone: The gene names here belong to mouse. The covered CDR3 bases are TGTGCTAGCAGTAGGGGGACAGCAAACTCCGACTACACC. It codes for CASSRGTANSDYT. The CDR3 as a whole reads CASSRGTANSDYTF. The chain recombines TRBV17 with TRBJ1-2, with 7 positions matching TRBD1. The sequenced fragment ends 1 residue before the CDR3 boundary, so the rest is inferred from the germline J gene. V shed 3 bases, J shed 0 bases, and the junction held 1 base outside the gene matches. The CDR3 contains 14 residues. Per the germline V gene, CDR1 is MNHDT and CDR2 is YYDKIL. Combining the CDR3 with reference TRBV17 and TRBJ1-2 gives the whole variable domain DTTVKQNPRYKLARVGKPVNLICSQTMNHDTMYWYQKKPNQAPKLLLFYYDKILNREADTFEKFQSSRPNNSFCSLYIGSAGLEYSAMYLCASSRGTANSDYTFGSGTRLLVI.

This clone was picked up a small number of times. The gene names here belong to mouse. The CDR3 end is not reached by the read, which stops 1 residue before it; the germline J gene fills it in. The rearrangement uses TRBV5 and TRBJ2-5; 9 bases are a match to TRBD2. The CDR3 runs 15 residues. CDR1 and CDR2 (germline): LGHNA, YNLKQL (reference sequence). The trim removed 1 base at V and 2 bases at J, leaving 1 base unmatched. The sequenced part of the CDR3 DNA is TGTGCCAGCAGCCAAGTCTGGGGGGGCCAAGACACCCAGTAC. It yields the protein CASSQVWGGQDTQY. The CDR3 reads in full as CASSQVWGGQDTQYF.

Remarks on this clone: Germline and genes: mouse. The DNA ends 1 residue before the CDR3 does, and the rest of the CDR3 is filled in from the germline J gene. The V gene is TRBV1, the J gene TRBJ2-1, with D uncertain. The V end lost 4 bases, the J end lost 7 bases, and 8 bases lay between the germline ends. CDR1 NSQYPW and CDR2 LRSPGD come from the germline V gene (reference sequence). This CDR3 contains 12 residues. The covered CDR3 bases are TGCACCTGCAGTGTCCTGGAAGCTGAGCAGTTC. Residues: CTCSVLEAEQF. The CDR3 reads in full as CTCSVLEAEQFF.

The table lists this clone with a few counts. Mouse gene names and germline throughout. CDR3 residues: CASGDALGGALEQYF. The part of the CDR3 DNA that was read is TGTGCCAGCGGTGATGCTTTGGGGGGGGCGCTGGAACAGTAC. This rearrangement joins TRBV13-2 to TRBJ2-7, with 8 bases that match TRBD2. The read finishes 1 residue shy of the CDR3 end, and the germline J gene is used to complete it. Germline V lookup: CDR1 NNHNN, CDR2 SYGAGS (reference sequence). After removal of 0 bases from V and 7 bases from J, the junction contained 9 bases not matched to a gene. This CDR3 comprises 15 residues.

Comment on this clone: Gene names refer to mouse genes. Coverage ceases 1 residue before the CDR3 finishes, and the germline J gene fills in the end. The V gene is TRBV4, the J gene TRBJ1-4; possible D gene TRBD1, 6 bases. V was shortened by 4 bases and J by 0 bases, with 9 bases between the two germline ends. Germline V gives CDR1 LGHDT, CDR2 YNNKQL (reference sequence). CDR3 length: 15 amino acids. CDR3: CASSSGTISNERLFF. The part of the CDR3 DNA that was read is TGTGCCAGCAGCTCCGGGACAATTTCCAACGAAAGATTATTT.

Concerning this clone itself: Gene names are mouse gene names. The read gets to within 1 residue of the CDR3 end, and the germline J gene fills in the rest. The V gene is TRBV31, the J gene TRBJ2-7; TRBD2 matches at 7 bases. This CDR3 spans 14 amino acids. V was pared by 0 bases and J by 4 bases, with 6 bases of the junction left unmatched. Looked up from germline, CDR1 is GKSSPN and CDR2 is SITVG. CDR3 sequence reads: CAWSLGGGRYEQYF. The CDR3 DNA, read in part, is TGTGCCTGGAGTCTGGGGGGGGGTAGGTATGAACAGTAC.

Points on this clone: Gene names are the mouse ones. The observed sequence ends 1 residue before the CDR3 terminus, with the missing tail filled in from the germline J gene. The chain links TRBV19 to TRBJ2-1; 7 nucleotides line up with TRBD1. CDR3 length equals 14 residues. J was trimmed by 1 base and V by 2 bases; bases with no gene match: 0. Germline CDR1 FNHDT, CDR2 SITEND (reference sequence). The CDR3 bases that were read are TGTGCCAGCAGTATGACAGGGAACTATGCTGAGCAGTTC. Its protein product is CASSMTGNYAEQF. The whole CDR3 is CASSMTGNYAEQFF.

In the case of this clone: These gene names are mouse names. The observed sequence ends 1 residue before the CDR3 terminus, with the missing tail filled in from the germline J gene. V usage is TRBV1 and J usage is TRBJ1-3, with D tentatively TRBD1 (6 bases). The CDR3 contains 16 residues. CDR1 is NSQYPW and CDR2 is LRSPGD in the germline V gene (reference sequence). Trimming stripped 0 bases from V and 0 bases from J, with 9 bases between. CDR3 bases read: TGCACCTGCAGTGCAGATGGGGGCCATTCTGGAAATACGCTCTAT. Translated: CTCSADGGHSGNTLY. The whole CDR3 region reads CTCSADGGHSGNTLYF.

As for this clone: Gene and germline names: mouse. CDR3 residues: CASSPTGIEQYF. The CDR3 bases that were read are TGTGCCAGCAGTCCTACAGGGATTGAACAGTAC. The rearrangement links TRBV19 to TRBJ2-7, with D tentatively TRBD1 (6 bases). The CDR3 end falls 1 residue outside the read, so it is completed with the germline J gene. Germline CDR1 reads FNHDT; CDR2 reads SITEND (reference sequence). Deletions cut 4 bases from V and 6 bases from J, with 11 bases between. This CDR3 has 12 residues.

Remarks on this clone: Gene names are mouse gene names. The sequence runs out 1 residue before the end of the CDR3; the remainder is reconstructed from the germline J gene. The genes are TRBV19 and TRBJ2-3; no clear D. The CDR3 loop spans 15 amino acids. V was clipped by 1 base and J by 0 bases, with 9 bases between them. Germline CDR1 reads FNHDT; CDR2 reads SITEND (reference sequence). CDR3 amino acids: CASSIPLLSAETLYF. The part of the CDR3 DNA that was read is TGTGCCAGCAGTATACCCCTCCTTAGTGCAGAAACGCTGTAT.

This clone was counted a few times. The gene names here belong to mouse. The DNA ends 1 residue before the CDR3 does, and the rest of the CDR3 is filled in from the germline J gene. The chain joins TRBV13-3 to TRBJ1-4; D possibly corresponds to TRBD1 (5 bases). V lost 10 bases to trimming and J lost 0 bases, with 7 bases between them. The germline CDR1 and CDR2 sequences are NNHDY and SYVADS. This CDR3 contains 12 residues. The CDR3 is CASGVSNERLFF. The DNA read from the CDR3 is TGTGCCTCGGGGGTTTCCAACGAAAGATTATTT.